This passage covers 15 T cell receptor beta chains from one sample sequenced in a study of OX40 agonist ivuxolimab in advanced cancers. Clones were sequenced by immunoSEQ multiplex PCR, and TCRdb holds only the in-frame ones, with some missing. The sample has some 81,000 clones, 85% seen once. The sequencing used CD4+ or CD8+ T cells sorted from blood, collected in a trial of the OX40 agonist ivuxolimab. The receptors derive from an adult with an advanced solid tumor such as melanoma, head and neck, liver or kidney cancer.

The chain carries TRBV9 and TRBJ2-5; 9 nucleotides line up with TRBD1. There are 18 residues in the CDR3. CDR1 and CDR2 (germline): SGDLS, YYNGEE. Trimming cost V 2 bases and J 2 bases; bases outside gene matches: 13. The CDR3 protein is CASSVGAQGQGFQETQYF. As DNA, the CDR3 is TGTGCCAGCAGCGTTGGGGCACAGGGACAGGGTTTTCAAGAGACCCAGTACTTC.

This rearrangement joins TRBV27 to TRBJ2-1, with TRBD2 matching 7 bases. This CDR3 spans 12 amino acids. Losses at the gene ends were 8 bases for V and 6 bases for J; bases not matched to a gene: 4. Germline lookup yields CDR1 MNHEY and CDR2 SMNVEV (reference sequence). The CDR3 here is CASREAGNEQFF. The DNA for the CDR3 is TGTGCCAGCCGGGAGGCTGGCAATGAGCAGTTCTTC.

In regard to this clone: The germline gene is not matched at one end of the junction; a read error may be the cause. V gene TRBV30 combines with J gene TRBJ1-2; D call uncertain. In germline, CDR1 is GTSNPN, CDR2 SVGIG (reference sequence). This CDR3 comprises 10 residues. In DNA form, the CDR3 reads TGTGCCTGGAGGTCTAGGGCCCTCTACTTC. As protein: CAWRSRALYF.

The chain has TRBV7-2 and TRBJ1-3; D is possibly TRBD1 (6 bases). CDR1 is SGHTA and CDR2 is FQGNSA in the germline V gene. Between the trimmed V and J ends, which lost 5 bases and 0 bases, there was a span of 14 bases. This CDR3 spans 16 amino acids. The CDR3 loop reads CASSPFTGRSGNTIYF. The CDR3 nucleotides read TGTGCCAGCAGCCCATTTACAGGGCGCTCTGGAAACACCATATATTTT.

The J gene is TRBJ1-4, the V gene TRBV5-1, with no clear D. V was trimmed by 0 bases and J by 8 bases, leaving 17 bases between them. The CDR3 has 16 residues. CDR1 and CDR2 from the germline V gene are SGHRS and YFSETQ. As DNA, the CDR3 is TGCGCCAGCAGCTTGGTTCCTGGGCCTTCCGGCGAAAAACTGTTTTTT. Residues: CASSLVPGPSGEKLFF.

Only one count was recorded for this clone. The chain is built from TRBV7-2 and TRBJ2-7; no definite D call. Germline CDR1 and CDR2: SGHTA and FQGNSA. Trimming removed 1 base at V and 2 bases at J, with 9 bases between. This CDR3 has 14 residues. The CDR3 DNA is TGTGCCAGCAGCTTAGTTGGCGTTACCTACGAGCAGTACTTC. This sequence encodes CASSLVGVTYEQYF.

The rearrangement links TRBV11-2 to TRBJ1-1, with D uncertain. The germline V gene encodes CDR1 SGHAT and CDR2 FQNNGV. The germline V and J ends were trimmed by 1 base and 1 base, with 7 bases remaining between them. This CDR3 spans 14 amino acids. The CDR3 DNA sequence: TGTGCCAGCAGCTTAGTAGCGTCGAACACTGAAGCTTTCTTT. Translated: CASSLVASNTEAFF.

The chain links TRBV15 to TRBJ1-5; D is ambiguous. This CDR3 is 14 amino acids long. In germline, CDR1 is LNHNV, CDR2 YYDKDF (reference sequence). V shed 0 bases and J shed 7 bases, with 10 bases lying between them. The CDR3 DNA follows: TGTGCCACCAGCAGAGATGGAGGAGGACAGCCCCAGCATTTT. Translating it yields CATSRDGGGQPQHF. The complete variable domain, with remaining parts taken from reference TRBV15 and TRBJ1-5, reads DAMVIQNPRYQVTQFGKPVTLSCSQTLNHNVMYWYQQKSSQAPKLLFHYYDKDFNNEADTPDNFQSRRPNTSFCFLDIRSPGLGDTAMYLCATSRDGGGQPQHFGDGTRLSIL.

A few counts support this clone. The V call is TRBV19, the J call TRBJ2-7; D ambiguous. The CDR3 is 12 amino acids. Germline lookup yields CDR1 LNHDA and CDR2 SQIVND (reference sequence). V dropped 2 bases and J dropped 4 bases, with 6 bases sitting between them. CDR3 DNA: TGTGCCAGTAGTATAAACGGGTACGAGCAGTACTTC. This encodes CASSINGYEQYF.

The chain combines TRBV30 with TRBJ2-7; 7 bases fit TRBD1. J gave up 1 base and V 5 bases, and 2 bases lay outside the gene matches. This CDR3 contains 12 residues. Per the germline V gene, CDR1 is GTSNPN and CDR2 is SVGIG (reference sequence). In DNA form, the CDR3 reads TGTGCCTGGGGACAGGTATCCTACGAGCAGTACTTC. Translated: CAWGQVSYEQYF.

The chain uses TRBV4-3 and TRBJ2-7; D unresolved. Trimming shortened V by 0 bases and J by 12 bases, and 24 bases separated the two germline ends. Looked up from germline, CDR1 is LGHNA and CDR2 is YSLEER. There are 16 residues in the CDR3. The CDR3 spells CASSQDIILSRGERYF. As DNA, the CDR3 is TGCGCCAGCAGCCAAGACATAATCCTGAGTCGAGGTGAAAGGTACTTC.

This clone has more than one count but fewer than ten. The V call is TRBV7-2, the J call TRBJ2-3; D is ambiguous. The CDR3 sequence is 12 residues long. The germline CDR1 and CDR2 sequences are SGHTA and FQGNSA. V lost 5 bases and J lost 6, with 9 bases in between. CDR3 sequence: CASSPTADTQYF. CDR3 DNA: TGTGCCAGCAGCCCTACTGCTGATACGCAGTATTTT.

This chain connects TRBV6-5 to TRBJ1-1; weak D call: TRBD1 (5 bases). Trimming took 4 bases from V and 1 from J, leaving 10 bases between them. The CDR3 contains 14 residues. CDR1 and CDR2 from the germline V gene are MNHEY and SVGAGI. CDR3 DNA: TGTGCCAGCAGTTCGAGACAGCGGAACACTGAAGCTTTCTTT. It encodes CASSSRQRNTEAFF.

This chain links TRBV6-5 with TRBJ2-6, with unresolved D. This CDR3 is 15 amino acids long. Germline CDR1 reads MNHEY; CDR2 reads SVGAGI. Trimming removed 2 bases at V and 4 bases at J, with 9 bases between. CDR3 sequence: CASSYKSSGANVLTF. In DNA form, the CDR3 reads TGTGCCAGCAGTTACAAGTCTTCGGGGGCCAACGTCCTGACTTTC.

The rearrangement links TRBV6-6 to TRBJ2-1; 9 bases match TRBD1. The CDR3 is 14 residues long. CDR1 is MNHNY and CDR2 is SVGAGI in the germline V gene (reference sequence). V shed 7 bases, J shed 2 bases, and the junction held 3 bases outside the gene matches. The CDR3 region is CASKDRGPYNEQFF. The CDR3 coding sequence is TGTGCCAGCAAGGACAGGGGTCCCTACAATGAGCAGTTCTTC.